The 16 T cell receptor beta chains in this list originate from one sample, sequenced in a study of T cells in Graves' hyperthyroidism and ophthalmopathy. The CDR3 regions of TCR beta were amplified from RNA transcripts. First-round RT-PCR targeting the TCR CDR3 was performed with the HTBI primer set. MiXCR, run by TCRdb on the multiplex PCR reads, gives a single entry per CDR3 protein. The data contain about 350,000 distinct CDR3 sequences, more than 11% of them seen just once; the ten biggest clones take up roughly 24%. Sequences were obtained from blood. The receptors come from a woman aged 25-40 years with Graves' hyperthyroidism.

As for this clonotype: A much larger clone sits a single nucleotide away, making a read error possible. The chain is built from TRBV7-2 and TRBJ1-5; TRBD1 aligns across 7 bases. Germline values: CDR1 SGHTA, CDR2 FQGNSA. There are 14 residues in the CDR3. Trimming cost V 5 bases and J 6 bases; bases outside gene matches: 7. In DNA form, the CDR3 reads TGTGCCAGCAGCCGGGACAGATACAGTCAGCCCCAGCATTTT. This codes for CASSRDRYSQPQHF. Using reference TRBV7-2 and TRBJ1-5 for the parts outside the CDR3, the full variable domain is GAGVSQSPSNKVTEKGKDVELRCDPISGHTALYWYRQSLGQGLEFLIYFQGNSAPDKSGLPSDRFSAERTGGSVSTLTIQRTQQEDSAVYLCASSRDRYSQPQHFGDGTRLSIL.

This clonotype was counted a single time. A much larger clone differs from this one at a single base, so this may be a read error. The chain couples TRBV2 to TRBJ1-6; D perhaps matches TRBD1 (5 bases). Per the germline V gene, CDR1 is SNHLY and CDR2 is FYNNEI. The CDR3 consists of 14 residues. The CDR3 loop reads CDSSRQGSNSPLHF. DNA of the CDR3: TGTGACAGCAGTAGGCAGGGCTCCAATTCACCCCTCCACTTT. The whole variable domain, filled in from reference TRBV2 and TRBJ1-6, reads EPEVTQTPSHQVTQMGQEVILRCVPISNHLYFYWYRQILGQKVEFLVSFYNNEISEKSEIFDDQFSVERPDGSNFTLKIRSTKLEDSAMYFCDSSRQGSNSPLHFGNGTRLTVT.

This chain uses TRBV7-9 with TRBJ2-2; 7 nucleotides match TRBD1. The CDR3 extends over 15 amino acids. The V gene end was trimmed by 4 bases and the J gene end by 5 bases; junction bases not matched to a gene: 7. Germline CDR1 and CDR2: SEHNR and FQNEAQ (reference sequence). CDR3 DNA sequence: TGTGCCAGCAGCTCCCCACAGGGGTTGACCGGGGAGCTGTTTTTT. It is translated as CASSSPQGLTGELFF.

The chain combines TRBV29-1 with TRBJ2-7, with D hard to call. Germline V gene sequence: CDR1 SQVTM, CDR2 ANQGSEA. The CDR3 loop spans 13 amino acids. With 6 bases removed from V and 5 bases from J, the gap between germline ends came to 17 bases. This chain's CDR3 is CSVRLRLKNEQYF. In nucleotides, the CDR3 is TGCAGCGTCCGGCTCCGTTTGAAGAACGAGCAGTACTTC.

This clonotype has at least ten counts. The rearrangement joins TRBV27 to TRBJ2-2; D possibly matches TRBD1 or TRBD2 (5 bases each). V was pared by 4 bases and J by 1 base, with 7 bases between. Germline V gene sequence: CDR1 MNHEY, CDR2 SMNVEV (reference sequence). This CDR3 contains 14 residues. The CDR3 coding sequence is TGTGCCAGCAGTTGGGGACGGAACACCGGGGAGCTGTTTTTT. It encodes CASSWGRNTGELFF.

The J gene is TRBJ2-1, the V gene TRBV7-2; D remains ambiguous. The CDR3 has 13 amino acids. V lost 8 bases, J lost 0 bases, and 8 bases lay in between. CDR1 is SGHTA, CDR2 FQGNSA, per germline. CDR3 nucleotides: TGTGCCAGCTCCGGTTTCTCCTACAATGAGCAGTTCTTC. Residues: CASSGFSYNEQFF. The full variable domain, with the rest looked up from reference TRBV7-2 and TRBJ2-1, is GAGVSQSPSNKVTEKGKDVELRCDPISGHTALYWYRQSLGQGLEFLIYFQGNSAPDKSGLPSDRFSAERTGGSVSTLTIQRTQQEDSAVYLCASSGFSYNEQFFGPGTRLTVL.

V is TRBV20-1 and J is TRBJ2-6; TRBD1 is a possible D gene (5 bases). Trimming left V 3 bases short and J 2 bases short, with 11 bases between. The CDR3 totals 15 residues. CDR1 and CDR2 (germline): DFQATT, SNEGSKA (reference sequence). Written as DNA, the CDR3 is TGCAGTGCTAGGCGAGCAGGGCCTGGGGCCAACGTCCTGACTTTC. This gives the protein CSARRAGPGANVLTF.

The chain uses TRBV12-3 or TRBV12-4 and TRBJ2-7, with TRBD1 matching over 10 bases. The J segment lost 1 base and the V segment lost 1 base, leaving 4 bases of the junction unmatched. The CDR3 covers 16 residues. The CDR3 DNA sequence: TGTGCCAGCAGTTTAGGACCGGGACAGGGGTCCTACGAGCAGTACTTC. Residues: CASSLGPGQGSYEQYF.

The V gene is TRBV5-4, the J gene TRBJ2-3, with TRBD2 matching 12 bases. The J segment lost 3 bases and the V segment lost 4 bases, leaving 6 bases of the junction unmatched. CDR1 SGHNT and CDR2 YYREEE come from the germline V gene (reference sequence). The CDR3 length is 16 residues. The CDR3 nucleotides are TGTGCCAGCAGCGGCGCGCTAGCGGGAGGGACAGATACGCAGTATTTT. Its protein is CASSGALAGGTDTQYF.

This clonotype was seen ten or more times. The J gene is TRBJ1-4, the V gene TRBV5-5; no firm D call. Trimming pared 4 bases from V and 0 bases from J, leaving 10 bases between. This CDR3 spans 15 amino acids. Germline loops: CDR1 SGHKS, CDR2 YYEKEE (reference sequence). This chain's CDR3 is CASSLYGATNEKLFF. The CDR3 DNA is TGTGCCAGCAGCCTGTACGGGGCAACTAATGAAAAACTGTTTTTT.

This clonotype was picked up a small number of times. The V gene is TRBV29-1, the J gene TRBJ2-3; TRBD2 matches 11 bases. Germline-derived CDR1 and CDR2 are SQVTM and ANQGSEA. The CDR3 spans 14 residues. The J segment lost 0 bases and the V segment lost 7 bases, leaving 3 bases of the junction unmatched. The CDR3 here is CSGGTSGSTDTQYF. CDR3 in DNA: TGCAGCGGCGGGACTAGCGGAAGCACAGATACGCAGTATTTT.

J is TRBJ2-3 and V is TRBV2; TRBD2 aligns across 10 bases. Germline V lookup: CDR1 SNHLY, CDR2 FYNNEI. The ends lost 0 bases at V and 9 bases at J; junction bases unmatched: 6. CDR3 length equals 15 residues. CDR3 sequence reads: CASSEAPAGGATQYF. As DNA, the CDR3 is TGTGCCAGCAGTGAAGCTCCAGCGGGAGGGGCAACGCAGTATTTT.

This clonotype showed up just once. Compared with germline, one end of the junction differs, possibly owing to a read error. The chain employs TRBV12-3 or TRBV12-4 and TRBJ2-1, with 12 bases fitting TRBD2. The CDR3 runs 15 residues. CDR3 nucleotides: TGTGTCAGCACCAGACTAGCGGGAGAGGGGAATGAGCAGTTCTTC. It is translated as CVSTRLAGEGNEQFF.

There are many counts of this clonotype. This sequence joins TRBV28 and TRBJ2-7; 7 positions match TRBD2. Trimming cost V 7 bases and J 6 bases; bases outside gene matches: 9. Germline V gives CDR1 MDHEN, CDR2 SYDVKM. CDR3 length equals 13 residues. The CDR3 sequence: CASTSAGEAEQYF. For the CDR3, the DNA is TGTGCCAGCACGTCGGCGGGAGAAGCCGAGCAGTACTTC.

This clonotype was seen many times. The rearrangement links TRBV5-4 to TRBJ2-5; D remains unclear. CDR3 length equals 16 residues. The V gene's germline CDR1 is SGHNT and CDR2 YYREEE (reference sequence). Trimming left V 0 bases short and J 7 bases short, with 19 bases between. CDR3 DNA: TGTGCCAGCAGCTTGGGATCGGCAGGAGAAACAAGGACCCAGTACTTC. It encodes CASSLGSAGETRTQYF.

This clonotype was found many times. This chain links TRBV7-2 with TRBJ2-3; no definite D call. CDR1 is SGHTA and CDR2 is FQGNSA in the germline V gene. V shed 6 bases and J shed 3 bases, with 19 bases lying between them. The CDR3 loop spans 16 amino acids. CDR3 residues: CASRDGPTGRTDTQYF. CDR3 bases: TGTGCCAGCAGAGACGGGCCCACCGGCAGAACAGATACGCAGTATTTT.